This T cell receptor (beta chain) was obtained from a study of cytomegalovirus exposure and HLA in healthy donors. In the study overall: The study's early data release held about 85 million unique TCRs from HLA-typed donors. Study results and limitations: Using a false discovery rate of 0.05, a later analysis showed that about 16,000 TCR beta sequences were associated with HLA alleles. An analysis was carried out at a later point. It showed that HLA-associated TCR beta chains were more clonally expanded than equally common non-associated chains.

The PCR had 60 Vbeta and 13 Jbeta primers. Measured with immunoSEQ multiplex PCR; TCRdb has only the in-frame clones, and not every one. The sample consists of about 150,000 clones, roughly three quarters of them appearing once. The V gene end was trimmed by 9 bases and the J gene end by 3 bases; junction bases not matched to a gene: 14. The CDR3 is 16 residues long. The germline CDR1 and CDR2 sequences are MDHEN and SYDVKM. Details on this clone: Its cognate antigen is unknown.

Though nominally healthy at sampling, donors likely had unrecorded immune exposures. Source material: PBMCs. The chain employs TRBV28 and TRBJ1-2; 9 bases match TRBD1. This TCR derives from a male donor in good health and CMV-seronegative. The chain's CDR3 is CASTSLRDRADYGYTF. CDR3 DNA: TGTGCCAGTACCTCACTCAGGGACAGGGCCGACTATGGCTACACCTTC.